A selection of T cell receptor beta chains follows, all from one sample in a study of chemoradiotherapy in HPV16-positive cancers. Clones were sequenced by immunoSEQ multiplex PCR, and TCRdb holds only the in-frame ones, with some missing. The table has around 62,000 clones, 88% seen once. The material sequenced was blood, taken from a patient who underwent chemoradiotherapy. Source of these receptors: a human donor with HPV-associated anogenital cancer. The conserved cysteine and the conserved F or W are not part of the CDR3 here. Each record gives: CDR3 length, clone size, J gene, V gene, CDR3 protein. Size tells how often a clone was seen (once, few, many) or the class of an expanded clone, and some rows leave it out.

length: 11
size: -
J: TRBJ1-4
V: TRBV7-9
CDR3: ASSRDTNEKLF

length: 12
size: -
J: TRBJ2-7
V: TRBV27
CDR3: ASSLGLGFNEQY

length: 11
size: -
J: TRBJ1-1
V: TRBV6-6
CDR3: ASCRQMNTEAF

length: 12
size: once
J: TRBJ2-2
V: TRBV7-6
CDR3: ASSRGLNTGELF

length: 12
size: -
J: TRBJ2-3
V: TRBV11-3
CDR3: ASSRGGATDTQY

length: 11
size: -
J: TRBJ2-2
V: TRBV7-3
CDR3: ASSLGYTGELF

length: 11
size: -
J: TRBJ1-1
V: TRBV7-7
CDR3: ASSQRSNTEAF

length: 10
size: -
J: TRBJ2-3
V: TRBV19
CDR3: ASSSRVDTQY

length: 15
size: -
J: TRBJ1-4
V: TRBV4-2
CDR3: ASSQVTNRGASEKLF

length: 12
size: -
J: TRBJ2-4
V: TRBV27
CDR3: ASSSRDRGDIQY

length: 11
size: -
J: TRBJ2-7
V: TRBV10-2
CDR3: ASTTPNSYEQY

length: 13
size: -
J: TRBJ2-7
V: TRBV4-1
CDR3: ASSQASAGVYEQY

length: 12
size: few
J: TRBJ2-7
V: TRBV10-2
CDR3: ASSEGSGKYEQY

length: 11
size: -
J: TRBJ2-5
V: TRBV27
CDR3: ASSRERRETQY

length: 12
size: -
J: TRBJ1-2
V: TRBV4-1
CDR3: ASSQAGAHYGYT

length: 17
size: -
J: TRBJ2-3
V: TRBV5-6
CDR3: ASSIGGAAILSSTDTQY

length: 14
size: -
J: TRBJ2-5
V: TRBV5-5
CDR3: ASSLQRTSGSETQY

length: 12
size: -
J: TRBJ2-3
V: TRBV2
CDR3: ASSQRARSDTQY

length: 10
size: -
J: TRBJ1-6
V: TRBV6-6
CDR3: ASSYTNSPLH

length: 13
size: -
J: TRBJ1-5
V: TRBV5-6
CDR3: ASTEWGFGNQPQH

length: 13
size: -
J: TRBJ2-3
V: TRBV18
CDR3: ASSPPETASEAQY

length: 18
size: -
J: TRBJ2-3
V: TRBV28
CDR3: ASSPPKGAIIVGEADTQY

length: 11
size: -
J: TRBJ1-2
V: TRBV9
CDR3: ASSVEGTYGYT

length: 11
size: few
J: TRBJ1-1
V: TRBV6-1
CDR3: ASRLQVNTEAF

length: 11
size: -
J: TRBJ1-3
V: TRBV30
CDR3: AAQRSSGNTIY

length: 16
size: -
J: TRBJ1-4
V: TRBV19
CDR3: ASSKSRTGGRTGEKLF

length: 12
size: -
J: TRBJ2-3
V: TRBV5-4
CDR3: ASTKDSSTDTQY

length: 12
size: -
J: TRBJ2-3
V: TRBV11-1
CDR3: ASSWSVSTDTQY

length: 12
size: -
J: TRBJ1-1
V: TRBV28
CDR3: ASSLGDRYTEAF

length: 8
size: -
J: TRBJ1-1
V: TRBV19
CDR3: ATRGPEAF

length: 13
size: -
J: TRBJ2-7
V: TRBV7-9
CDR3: ASSPGTGNSYEQY

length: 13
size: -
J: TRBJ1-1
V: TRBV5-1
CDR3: ASRDDGRGPPEAF

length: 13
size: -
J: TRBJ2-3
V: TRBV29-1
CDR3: SVEGGPPPTDTQY

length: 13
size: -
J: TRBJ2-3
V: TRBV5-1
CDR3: ASKEQGRQVDTQY

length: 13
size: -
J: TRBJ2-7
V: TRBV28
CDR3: ASSRASGASYEQY

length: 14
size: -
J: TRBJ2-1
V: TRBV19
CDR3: ASSIQAGGSYNEQF

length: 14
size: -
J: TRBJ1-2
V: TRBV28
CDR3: ASSLAPDRGRYGYT

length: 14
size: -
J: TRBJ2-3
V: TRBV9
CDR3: ASSSRGGSNTDTQY

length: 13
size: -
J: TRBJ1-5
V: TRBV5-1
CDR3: ASSPGGGQNQPQH